The TCR beta chain described here comes from a study of Graves' ophthalmopathy and Graves' hyperthyroidism. Overall study: Peripheral blood sampling preceded any treatment and occurred at initial diagnosis.

The authors amplified TCR beta CDR3 regions from RNA transcripts. HTBI-primed RT-PCR formed the first round, and a multiplex PCR formed the second. Each CDR3 protein is one row after TCRdb ran MiXCR on the multiplex PCR reads. The data show a few hundred thousand distinct CDR3 sequences, 20% to 25% seen once. V lost 7 bases to trimming and J lost 2 bases, with 17 bases between them. The length of the CDR3 is 15 residues. Ophthalmopathy was moderately-to-severely active, CAS at least 3, NOSPECS at least 4, lasting under 3 months. There are many counts of this clonotype. The sample was peripheral blood. This rearrangement joins TRBV12-3 or TRBV12-4 to TRBJ2-5; D not certain. This clonotype was obtained from a woman aged 45 to 65 with Graves' ophthalmopathy. CDR3 loop: CASNSAAEVQETQYF. DNA of the CDR3: TGTGCCAGCAATTCTGCCGCAGAAGTACAAGAGACCCAGTACTTC.